The TCR beta chain under discussion was sequenced for a study of shared clonotypes between healthy human individuals. Generated by immunoSEQ multiplex PCR, the TCRdb table keeps only in-frame clones and is missing some. The sample lists more than 2,000,000 clones, roughly nine tenths occurring once. Losses at the gene ends were 0 bases for V and 5 bases for J; bases not matched to a gene: 8. Germline CDR1 reads GTSNPN; CDR2 reads SVGIG (reference sequence). The CDR3 spans 15 residues. This receptor was obtained from a man younger than 35 in good health. The chain is built from TRBV30 and TRBJ2-5; 8 bases agree with TRBD1. The sequenced sample was naive CD4+ T cells sorted from blood. Subset noted: CD45RA+ positively selected. DNA for the CDR3: TGTGCCTGGAGTGTCCTCAGGGGGCTTTACGAGACCCAGTACTTC. As protein: CAWSVLRGLYETQYF. Supplemented by reference TRBV30 and TRBJ2-5, the full variable domain reads SQTIHQWPATLVQPVGSPLSLECTVEGTSNPNLYWYRQAAGRGLQLLFYSVGIGQISSEVPQNLSASRPQDRQFILSSKKLLLSDSGFYLCAWSVLRGLYETQYFGPGTRLLVL.